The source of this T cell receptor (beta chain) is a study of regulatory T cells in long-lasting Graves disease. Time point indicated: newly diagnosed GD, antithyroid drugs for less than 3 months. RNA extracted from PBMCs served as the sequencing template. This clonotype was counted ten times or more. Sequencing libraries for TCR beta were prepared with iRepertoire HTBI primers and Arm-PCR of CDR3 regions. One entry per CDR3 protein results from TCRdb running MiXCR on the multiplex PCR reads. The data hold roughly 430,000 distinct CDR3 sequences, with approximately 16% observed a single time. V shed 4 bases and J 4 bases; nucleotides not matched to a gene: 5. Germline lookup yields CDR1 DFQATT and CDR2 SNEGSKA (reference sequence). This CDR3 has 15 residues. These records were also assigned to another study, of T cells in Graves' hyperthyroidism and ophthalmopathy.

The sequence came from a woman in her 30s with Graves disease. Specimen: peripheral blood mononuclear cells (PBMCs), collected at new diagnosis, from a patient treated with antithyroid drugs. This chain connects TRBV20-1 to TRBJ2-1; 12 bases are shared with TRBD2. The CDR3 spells CSAKTGTSGYNEQFF. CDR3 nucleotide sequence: TGCAGTGCTAAAACCGGGACTAGCGGGTACAATGAGCAGTTCTTC.